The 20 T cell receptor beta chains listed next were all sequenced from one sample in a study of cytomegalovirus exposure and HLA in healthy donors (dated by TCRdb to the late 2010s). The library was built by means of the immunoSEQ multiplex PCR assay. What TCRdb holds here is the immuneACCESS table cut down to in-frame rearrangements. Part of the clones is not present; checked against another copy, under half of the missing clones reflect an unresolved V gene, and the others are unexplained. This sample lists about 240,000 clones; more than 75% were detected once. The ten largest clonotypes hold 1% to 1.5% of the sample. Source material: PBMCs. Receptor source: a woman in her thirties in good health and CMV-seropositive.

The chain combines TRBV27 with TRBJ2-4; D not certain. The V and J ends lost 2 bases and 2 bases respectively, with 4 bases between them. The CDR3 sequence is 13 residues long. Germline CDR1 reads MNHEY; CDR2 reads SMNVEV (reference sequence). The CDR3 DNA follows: TGTGCCAGCAGTTTAGGGCCCAAAAACATTCAGTACTTC. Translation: CASSLGPKNIQYF.

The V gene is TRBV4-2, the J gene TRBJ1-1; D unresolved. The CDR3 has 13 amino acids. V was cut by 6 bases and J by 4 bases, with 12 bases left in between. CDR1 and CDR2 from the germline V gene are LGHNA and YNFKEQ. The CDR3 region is CASREGSGTEAFF. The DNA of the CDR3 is TGTGCCAGCAGAGAGGGATCGGGCACTGAAGCTTTCTTT.

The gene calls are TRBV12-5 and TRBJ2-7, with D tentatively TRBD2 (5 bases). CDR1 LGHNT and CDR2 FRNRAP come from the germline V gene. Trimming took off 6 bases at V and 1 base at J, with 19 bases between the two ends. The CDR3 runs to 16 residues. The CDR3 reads CASGSLGGRGSYEQYF. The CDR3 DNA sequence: TGTGCTAGTGGCTCTCTAGGTGGGAGAGGATCCTACGAGCAGTACTTC.

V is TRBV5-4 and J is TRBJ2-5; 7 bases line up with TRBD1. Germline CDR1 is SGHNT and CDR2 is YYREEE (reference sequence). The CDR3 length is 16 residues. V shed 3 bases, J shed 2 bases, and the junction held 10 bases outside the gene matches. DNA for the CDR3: TGTGCCAGCAGCTCGATTCCGGGACAGCCACAAGAGACCCAGTACTTC. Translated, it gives CASSSIPGQPQETQYF. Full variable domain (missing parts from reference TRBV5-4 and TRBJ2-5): ETGVTQSPTHLIKTRGQQVTLRCSSQSGHNTVSWYQQALGQGPQFIFQYYREEENGRGNFPPRFSGLQFPNYSSELNVNALELDDSALYLCASSSIPGQPQETQYFGPGTRLLVL.

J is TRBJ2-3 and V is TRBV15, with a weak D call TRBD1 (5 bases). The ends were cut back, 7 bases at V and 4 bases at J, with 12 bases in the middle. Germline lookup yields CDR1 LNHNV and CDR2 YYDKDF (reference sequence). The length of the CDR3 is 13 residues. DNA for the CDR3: TGTGCCACCAACCTGCGGACATCAGATACGCAGTATTTT. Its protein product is CATNLRTSDTQYF.

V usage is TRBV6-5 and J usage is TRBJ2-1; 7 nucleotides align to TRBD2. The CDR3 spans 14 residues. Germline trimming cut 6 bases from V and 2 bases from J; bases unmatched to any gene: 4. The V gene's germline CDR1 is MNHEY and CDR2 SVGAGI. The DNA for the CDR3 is TGTGCCAGCAGCTCCCTAGCGGCCTACAATGAGCAGTTCTTC. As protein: CASSSLAAYNEQFF.

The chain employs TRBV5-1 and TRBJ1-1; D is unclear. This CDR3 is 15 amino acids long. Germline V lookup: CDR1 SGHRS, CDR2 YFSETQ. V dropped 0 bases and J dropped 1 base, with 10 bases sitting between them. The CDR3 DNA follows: TGCGCCAGCAGCTTGGTTTCGGTTGGGAACACTGAAGCTTTCTTT. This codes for CASSLVSVGNTEAFF.

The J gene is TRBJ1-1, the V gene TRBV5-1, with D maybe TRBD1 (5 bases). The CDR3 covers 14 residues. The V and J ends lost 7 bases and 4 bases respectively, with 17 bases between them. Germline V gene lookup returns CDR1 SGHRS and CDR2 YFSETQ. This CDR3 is CASAGYPDGTEAFF. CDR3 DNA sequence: TGCGCCAGCGCAGGGTACCCTGATGGCACTGAAGCTTTCTTT.

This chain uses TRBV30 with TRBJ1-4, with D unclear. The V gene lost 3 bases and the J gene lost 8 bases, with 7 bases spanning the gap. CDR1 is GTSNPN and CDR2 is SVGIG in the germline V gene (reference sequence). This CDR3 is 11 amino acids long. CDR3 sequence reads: CAWSTSEKLFF. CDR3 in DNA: TGTGCCTGGAGCACATCCGAAAAACTGTTTTTT.

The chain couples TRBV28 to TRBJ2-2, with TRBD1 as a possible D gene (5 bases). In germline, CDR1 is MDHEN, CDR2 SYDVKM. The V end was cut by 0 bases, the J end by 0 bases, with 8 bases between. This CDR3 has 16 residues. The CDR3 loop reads CASSLWEGANTGELFF. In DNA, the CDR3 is TGTGCCAGCAGTTTATGGGAAGGGGCGAACACCGGGGAGCTGTTTTTT. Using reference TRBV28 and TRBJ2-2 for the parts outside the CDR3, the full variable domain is DVKVTQSSRYLVKRTGEKVFLECVQDMDHENMFWYRQDPGLGLRLIYFSYDVKMKEKGDIPEGYSVSREKKERFSLILESASTNQTSMYLCASSLWEGANTGELFFGEGSRLTVL.

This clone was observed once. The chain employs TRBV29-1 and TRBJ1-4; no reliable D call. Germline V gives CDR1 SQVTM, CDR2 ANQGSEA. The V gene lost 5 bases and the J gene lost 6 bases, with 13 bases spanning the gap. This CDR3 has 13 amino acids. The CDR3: CSVLTPGDEKLFF. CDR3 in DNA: TGCAGCGTTTTGACTCCTGGTGATGAAAAACTGTTTTTT.

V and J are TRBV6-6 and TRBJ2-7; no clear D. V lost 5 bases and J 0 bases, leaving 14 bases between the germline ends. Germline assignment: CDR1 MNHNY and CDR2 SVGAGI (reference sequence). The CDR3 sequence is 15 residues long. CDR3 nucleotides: TGTGCCAGCAGTCATTCAGGCGCCGTCTCCTACGAGCAGTACTTC. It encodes CASSHSGAVSYEQYF.

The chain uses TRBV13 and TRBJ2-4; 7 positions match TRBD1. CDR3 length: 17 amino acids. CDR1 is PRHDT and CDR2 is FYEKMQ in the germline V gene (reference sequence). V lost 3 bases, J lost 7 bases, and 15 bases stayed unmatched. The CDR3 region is CASSFSVLNRGDNIQYF. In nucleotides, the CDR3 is TGTGCCAGCAGCTTCTCCGTCTTAAACAGGGGCGACAACATTCAGTACTTC.

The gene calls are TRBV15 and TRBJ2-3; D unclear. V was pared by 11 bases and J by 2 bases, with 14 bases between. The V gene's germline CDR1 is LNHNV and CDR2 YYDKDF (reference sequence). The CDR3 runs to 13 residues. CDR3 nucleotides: TGTGCCTCCAATAGAGCGAACACAGATACGCAGTATTTT. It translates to CASNRANTDTQYF.

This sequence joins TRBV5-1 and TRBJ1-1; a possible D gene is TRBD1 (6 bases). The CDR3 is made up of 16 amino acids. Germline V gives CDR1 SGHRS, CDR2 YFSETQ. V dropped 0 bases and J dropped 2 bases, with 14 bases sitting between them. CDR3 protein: CASSLGTGTQNTEAFF. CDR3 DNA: TGCGCCAGCAGCTTGGGGACCGGGACACAAAACACTGAAGCTTTCTTT.

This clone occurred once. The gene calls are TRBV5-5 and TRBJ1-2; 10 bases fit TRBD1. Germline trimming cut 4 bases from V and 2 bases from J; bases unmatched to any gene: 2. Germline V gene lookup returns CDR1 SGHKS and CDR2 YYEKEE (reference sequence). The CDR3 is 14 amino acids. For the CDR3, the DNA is TGTGCCAGCAGCCCGGGACAGGGGAACTATGGCTACACCTTC. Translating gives CASSPGQGNYGYTF.

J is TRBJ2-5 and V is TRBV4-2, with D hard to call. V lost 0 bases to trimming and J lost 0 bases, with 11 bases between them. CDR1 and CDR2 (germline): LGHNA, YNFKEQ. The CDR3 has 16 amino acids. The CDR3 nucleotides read TGTGCCAGCAGCCAAGATCCAGGTGGCTACCAAGAGACCCAGTACTTC. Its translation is CASSQDPGGYQETQYF.

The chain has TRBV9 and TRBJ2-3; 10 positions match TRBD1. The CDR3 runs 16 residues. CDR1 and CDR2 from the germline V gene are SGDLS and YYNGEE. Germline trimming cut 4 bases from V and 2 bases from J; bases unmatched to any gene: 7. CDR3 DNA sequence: TGTGCCAGCAGCTTCCGGGACAGGGGTTACACAGATACGCAGTATTTT. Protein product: CASSFRDRGYTDTQYF.

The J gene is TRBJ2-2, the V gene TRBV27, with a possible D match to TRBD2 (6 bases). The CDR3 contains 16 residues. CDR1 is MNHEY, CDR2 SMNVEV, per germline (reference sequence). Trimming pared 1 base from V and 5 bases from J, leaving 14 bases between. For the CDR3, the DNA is TGTGCCAGCAGTTTATTGACGGGAGCCGCAACCGGGGAGCTGTTTTTT. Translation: CASSLLTGAATGELFF.

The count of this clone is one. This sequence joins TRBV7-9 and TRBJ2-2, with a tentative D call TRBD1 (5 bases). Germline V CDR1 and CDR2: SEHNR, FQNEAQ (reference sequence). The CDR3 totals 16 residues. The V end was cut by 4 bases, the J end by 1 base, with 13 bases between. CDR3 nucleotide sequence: TGTGCCAGCAGCTCCGGGTCCAGGGTGAACACCGGGGAGCTGTTTTTT. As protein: CASSSGSRVNTGELFF.